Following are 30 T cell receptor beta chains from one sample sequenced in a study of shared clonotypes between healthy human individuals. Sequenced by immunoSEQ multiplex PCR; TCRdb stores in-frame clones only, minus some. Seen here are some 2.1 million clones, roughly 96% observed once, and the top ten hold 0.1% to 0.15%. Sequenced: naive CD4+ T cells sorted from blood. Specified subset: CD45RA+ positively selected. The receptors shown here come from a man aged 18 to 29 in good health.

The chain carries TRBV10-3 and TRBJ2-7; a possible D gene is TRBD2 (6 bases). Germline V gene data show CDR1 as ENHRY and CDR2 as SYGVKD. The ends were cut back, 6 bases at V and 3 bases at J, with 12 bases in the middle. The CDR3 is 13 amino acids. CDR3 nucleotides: TGTGCCATCAGCGGGGGTTTAGTCTACGAGCAGTACTTC. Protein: CAISGGLVYEQYF.

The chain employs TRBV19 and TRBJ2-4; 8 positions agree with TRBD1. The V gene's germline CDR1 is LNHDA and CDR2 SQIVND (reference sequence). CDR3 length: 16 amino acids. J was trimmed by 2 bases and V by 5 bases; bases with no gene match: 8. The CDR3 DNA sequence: TGTGCCAGTAGTGTCACAGGGGGTGGAACCAAAAACATTCAGTACTTC. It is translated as CASSVTGGGTKNIQYF.

Written as DNA, the CDR3 is TGCGCCAGCAGTGAGTCGGTTCTGGGACAGGGGACCTATGGCTACACCTTC. Translating it yields CASSESVLGQGTYGYTF. The chain employs TRBV10-1 and TRBJ1-2; 10 bases are a match to TRBD1. The CDR3 spans 17 residues. Germline V gene lookup returns CDR1 WNHNN and CDR2 SYGVQD (reference sequence). After removal of 0 bases from V and 4 bases from J, the junction contained 8 bases not matched to a gene.

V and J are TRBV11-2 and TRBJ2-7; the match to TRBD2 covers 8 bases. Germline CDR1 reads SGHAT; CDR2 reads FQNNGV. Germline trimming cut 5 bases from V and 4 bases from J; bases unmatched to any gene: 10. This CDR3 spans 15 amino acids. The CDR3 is CASSPGLGPSYEQYF. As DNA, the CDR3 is TGTGCCAGCAGCCCGGGACTAGGGCCAAGTTACGAGCAGTACTTC.

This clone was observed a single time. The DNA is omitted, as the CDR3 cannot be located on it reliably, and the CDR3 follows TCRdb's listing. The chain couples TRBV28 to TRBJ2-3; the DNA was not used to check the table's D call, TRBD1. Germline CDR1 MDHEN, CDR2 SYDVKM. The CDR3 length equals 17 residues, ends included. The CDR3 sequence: CASSFLAGSPSTDTQYF.

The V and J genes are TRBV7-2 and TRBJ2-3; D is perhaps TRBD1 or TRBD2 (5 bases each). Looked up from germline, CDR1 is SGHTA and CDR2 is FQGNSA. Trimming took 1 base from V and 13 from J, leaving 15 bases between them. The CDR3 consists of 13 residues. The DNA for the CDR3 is TGTGCCAGCAGCTTAGAGCGGTGGGGACGGGAGTATTTT. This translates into CASSLERWGREYF.

CDR3 in DNA: TGTGCCAGTAGTATTGGGGGAGCCCTTGGGAATGAGCAGTTCTTC. Its protein product is CASSIGGALGNEQFF. V usage is TRBV19 and J usage is TRBJ2-1, with D possibly being TRBD1 or TRBD2 (5 bases each). V gave up 3 bases and J gave up 7 bases, with 16 bases separating them. The CDR3 has 15 residues. The germline V gene encodes CDR1 LNHDA and CDR2 SQIVND (reference sequence). The full variable domain, its missing parts supplied by reference TRBV19 and TRBJ2-1, is DGGITQSPKYLFRKEGQNVTLSCEQNLNHDAMYWYRQDPGQGLRLIYYSQIVNDFQKGDIAEGYSVSREKKESFPLTVTSAQKNPTAFYLCASSIGGALGNEQFFGPGTRLTVL.

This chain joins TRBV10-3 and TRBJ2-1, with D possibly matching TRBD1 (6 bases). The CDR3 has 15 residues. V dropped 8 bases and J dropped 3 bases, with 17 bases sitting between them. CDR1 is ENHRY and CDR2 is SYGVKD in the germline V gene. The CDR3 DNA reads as TGTGCCATCGGCCGACAGGCCCCTAACTACAATGAGCAGTTCTTC. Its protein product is CAIGRQAPNYNEQFF.

As DNA, the CDR3 is TGCAGCGTTGAAGATAATCTGGGGAAGAACACTGAAGCTTTCTTT. Translating gives CSVEDNLGKNTEAFF. V and J are TRBV29-1 and TRBJ1-1; D unclear. Germline assignment: CDR1 SQVTM and CDR2 ANQGSEA. With 0 bases removed from V and 1 base from J, the gap between germline ends came to 12 bases. The CDR3 totals 15 residues.

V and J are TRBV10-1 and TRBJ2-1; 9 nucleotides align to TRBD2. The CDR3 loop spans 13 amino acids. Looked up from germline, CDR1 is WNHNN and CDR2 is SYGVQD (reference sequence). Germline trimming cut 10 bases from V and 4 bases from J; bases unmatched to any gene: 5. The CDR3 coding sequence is TGCGCCACCGGGGGACTAGCTTACAATGAGCAGTTCTTC. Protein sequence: CATGGLAYNEQFF.

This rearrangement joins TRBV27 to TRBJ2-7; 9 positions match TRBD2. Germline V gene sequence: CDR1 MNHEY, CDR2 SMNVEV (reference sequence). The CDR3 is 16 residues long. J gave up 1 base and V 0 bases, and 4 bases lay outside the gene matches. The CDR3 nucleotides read TGTGCCAGCAGTTTATCGGCTAGCGGGATTTCCTACGAGCAGTACTTC. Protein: CASSLSASGISYEQYF.

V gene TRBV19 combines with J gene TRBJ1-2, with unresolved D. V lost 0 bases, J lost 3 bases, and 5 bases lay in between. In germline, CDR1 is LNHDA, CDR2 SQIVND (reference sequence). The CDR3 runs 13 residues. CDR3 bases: TGTGCCAGTAGTATAGAACCAGACTATGGCTACACCTTC. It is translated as CASSIEPDYGYTF.

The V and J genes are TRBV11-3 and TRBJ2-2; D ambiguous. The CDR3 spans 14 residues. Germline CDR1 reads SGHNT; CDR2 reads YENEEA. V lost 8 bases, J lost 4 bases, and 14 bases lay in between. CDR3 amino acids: CASAPEAGTGELFF. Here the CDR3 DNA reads TGTGCCAGCGCCCCCGAGGCCGGCACCGGGGAGCTGTTTTTT.

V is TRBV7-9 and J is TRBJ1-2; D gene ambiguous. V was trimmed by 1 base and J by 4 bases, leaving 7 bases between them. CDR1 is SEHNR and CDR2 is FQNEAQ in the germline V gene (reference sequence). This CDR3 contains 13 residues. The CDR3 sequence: CASSLGPGYGYTF. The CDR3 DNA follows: TGTGCCAGCAGCTTAGGACCTGGCTATGGCTACACCTTC.

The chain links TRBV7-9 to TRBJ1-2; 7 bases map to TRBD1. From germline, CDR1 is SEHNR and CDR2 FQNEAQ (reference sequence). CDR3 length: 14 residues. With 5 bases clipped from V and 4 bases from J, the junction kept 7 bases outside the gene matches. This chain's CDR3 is CASSPAGTAYGYTF. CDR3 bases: TGTGCCAGCAGCCCAGCCGGGACAGCCTATGGCTACACCTTC.

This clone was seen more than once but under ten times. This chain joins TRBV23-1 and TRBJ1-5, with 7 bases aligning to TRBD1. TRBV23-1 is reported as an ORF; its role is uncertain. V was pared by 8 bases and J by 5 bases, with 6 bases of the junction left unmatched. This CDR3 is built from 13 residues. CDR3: CASGDRIHQPQHF. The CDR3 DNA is TGCGCCAGCGGGGACAGAATTCATCAGCCCCAGCATTTT.

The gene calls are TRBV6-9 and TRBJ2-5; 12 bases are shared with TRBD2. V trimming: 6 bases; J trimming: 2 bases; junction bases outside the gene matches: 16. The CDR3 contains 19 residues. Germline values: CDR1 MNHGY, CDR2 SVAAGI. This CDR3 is CASSSPVASGRERQETQYF. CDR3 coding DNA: TGTGCCAGCAGCTCTCCTGTGGCTAGCGGGAGGGAGCGACAAGAGACCCAGTACTTC.

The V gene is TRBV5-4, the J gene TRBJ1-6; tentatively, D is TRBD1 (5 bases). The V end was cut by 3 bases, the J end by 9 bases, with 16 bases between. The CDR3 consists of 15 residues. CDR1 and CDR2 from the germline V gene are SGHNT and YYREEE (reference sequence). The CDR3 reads CASSSSGHIGSPLHF. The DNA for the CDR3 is TGTGCCAGCAGCTCATCAGGGCACATCGGTTCACCCCTCCACTTT.

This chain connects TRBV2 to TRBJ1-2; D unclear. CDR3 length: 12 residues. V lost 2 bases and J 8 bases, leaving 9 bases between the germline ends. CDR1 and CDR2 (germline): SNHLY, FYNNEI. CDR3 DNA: TGTGCCAGCAGTGAAAGTACTTGGGGCTACACCTTC. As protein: CASSESTWGYTF.

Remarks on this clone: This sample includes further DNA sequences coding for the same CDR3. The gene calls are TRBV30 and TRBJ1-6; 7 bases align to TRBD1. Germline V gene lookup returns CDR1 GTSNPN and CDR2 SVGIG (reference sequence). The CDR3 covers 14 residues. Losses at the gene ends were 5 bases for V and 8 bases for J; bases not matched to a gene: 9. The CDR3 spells CAWATGERDSPLHF. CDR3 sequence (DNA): TGTGCCTGGGCCACAGGGGAAAGGGATTCACCCCTCCACTTT.

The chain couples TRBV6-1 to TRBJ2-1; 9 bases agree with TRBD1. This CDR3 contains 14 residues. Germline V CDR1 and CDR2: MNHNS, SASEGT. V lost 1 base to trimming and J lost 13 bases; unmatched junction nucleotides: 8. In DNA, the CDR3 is TGTGCCAGCAGTGAAGGGGGGACAGGGATACACCAGTTCTTC. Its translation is CASSEGGTGIHQFF.

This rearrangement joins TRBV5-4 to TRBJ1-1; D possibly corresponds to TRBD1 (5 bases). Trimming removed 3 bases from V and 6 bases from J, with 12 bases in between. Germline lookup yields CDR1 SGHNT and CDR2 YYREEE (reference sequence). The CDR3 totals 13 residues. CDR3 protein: CASSSGGIAEAFF. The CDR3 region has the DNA TGTGCCAGCAGCTCGGGGGGAATCGCTGAAGCTTTCTTT.

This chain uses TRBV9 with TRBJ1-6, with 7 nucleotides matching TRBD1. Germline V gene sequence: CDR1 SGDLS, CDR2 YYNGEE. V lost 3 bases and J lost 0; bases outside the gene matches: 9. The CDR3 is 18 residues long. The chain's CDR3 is CASSGDPRGSSYNSPLHF. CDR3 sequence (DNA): TGTGCCAGCAGCGGCGACCCCAGGGGGAGCTCCTATAATTCACCCCTCCACTTT. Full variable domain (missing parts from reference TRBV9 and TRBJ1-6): DSGVTQTPKHLITATGQRVTLRCSPRSGDLSVYWYQQSLDQGLQFLIQYYNGEERAKGNILERFSAQQFPDLHSELNLSSLELGDSALYFCASSGDPRGSSYNSPLHFGNGTRLTVT.

The CDR3 reads CSVHNRGAHYGYTF. DNA of the CDR3: TGCAGCGTTCACAACAGGGGCGCTCACTATGGCTACACCTTC. This chain joins TRBV29-1 and TRBJ1-2, with 7 bases fitting TRBD1. The ends lost 5 bases at V and 3 bases at J; junction bases unmatched: 9. Per the germline V gene, CDR1 is SQVTM and CDR2 is ANQGSEA. The CDR3 loop spans 14 amino acids.

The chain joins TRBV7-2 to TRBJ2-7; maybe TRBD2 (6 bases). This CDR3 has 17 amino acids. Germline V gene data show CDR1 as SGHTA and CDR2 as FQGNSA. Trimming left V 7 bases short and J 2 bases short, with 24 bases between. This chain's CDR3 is CASTLRASELNPYEQYF. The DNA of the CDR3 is TGTGCCAGCACCCTTAGGGCTAGCGAATTAAACCCCTACGAGCAGTACTTC.

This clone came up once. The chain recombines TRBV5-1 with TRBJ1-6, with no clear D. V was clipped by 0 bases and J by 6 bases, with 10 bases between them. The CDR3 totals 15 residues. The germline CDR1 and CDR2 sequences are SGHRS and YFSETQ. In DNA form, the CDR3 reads TGCGCCAGCAGCTTGGAACGGGCCGTTAATTCACCCCTCCACTTT. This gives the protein CASSLERAVNSPLHF.

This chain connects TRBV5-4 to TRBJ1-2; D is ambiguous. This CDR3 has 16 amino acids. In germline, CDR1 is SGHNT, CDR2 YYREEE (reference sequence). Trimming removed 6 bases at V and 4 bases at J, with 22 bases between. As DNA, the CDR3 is TGTGCCAGCACGCCATCGCCCCTAGTAGGAGTCTATGGCTACACCTTC. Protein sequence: CASTPSPLVGVYGYTF.

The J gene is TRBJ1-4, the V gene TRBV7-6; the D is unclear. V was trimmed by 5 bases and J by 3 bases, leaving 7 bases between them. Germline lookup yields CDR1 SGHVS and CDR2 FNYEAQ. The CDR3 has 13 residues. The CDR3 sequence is CASSPRSNEKLFF. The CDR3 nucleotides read TGTGCCAGCAGCCCCCGGTCTAATGAAAAACTGTTTTTT.

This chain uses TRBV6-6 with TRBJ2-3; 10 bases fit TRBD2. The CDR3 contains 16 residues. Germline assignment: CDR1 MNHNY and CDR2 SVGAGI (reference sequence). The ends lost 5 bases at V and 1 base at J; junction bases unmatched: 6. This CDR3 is CASSVRTSGGTDTQYF. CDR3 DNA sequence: TGTGCCAGCAGTGTCAGGACTAGCGGAGGCACAGATACGCAGTATTTT.

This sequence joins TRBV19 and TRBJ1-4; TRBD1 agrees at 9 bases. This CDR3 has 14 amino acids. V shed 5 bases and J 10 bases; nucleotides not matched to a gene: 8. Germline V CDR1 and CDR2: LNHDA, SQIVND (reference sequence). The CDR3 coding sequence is TGTGCCAGTAGTTCGGACAGGGGCGGTGGAAAACTGTTTTTT. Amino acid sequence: CASSSDRGGGKLFF. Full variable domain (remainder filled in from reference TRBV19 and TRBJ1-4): DGGITQSPKYLFRKEGQNVTLSCEQNLNHDAMYWYRQDPGQGLRLIYYSQIVNDFQKGDIAEGYSVSREKKESFPLTVTSAQKNPTAFYLCASSSDRGGGKLFFGSGTQLSVL.